Reported below is one T cell receptor beta chain. The antigen is unknown. A TCRbeta library incorporating unique molecular identifiers was prepared. TCRdb re-analysed the PCR reads in MiXCR, keeping a single row per CDR3 protein. The sample lists 610,000 or so distinct CDR3 sequences, approximately 30% seen once, with about a third in the top ten. These data originate in a study of T-cell reconstitution after alpha-beta-depleted transplantation in children. This CDR3 spans 15 amino acids. Germline CDR1 and CDR2: SQVTM and ANQGSEA. V lost 7 bases to trimming and J lost 5 bases; unmatched junction nucleotides: 13. Points from the study as a whole: By one year post-transplant, T-cell counts and diversity largely arose from T cells that were newly produced. Surviving thymic progenitors and recipient T cells were the source of high TCRbeta diversity at day 60 in some patients. As was reported, about two months after transplant, alpha-beta T cells came from several hundred expanded graft clones.

This clonotype originated in a boy less than two years old with Wiskott-Aldrich syndrome, due to receive a stem cell transplant. The rearrangement joins TRBV29-1 to TRBJ2-2, with TRBD1 matching over 7 bases. Here the sequenced sample was PBMCs, taken before TCRalphabeta/CD19-depleted stem cell transplant. The CDR3 reads CSGWIKGARTGELFF. DNA of the CDR3: TGCAGCGGTTGGATTAAGGGGGCGCGGACCGGGGAGCTGTTTTTT.